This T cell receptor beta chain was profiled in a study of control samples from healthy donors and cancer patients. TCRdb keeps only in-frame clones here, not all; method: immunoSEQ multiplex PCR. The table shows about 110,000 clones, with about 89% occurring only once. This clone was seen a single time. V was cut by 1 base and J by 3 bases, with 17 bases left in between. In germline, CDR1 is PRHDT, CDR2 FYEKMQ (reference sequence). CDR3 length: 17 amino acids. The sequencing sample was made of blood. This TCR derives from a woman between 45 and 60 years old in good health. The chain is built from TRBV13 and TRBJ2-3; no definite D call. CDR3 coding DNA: TGTGCCAGCAGCTTAGTGGCTTCTAGGGTCGGGACAGATACGCAGTATTTT. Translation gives CASSLVASRVGTDTQYF.